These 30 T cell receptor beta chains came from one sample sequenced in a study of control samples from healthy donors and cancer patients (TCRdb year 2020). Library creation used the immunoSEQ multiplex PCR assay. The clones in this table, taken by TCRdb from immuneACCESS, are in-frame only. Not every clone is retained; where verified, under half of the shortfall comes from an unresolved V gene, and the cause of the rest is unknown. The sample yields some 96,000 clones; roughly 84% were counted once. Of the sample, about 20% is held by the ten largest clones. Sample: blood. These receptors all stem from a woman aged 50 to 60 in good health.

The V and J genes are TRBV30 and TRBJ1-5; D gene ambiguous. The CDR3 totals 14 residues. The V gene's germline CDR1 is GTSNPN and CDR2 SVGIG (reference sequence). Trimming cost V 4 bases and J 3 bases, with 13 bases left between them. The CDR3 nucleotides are TGTGCCTGGACGGCTGGAGATTTCAATCAGCCCCAGCATTTT. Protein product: CAWTAGDFNQPQHF. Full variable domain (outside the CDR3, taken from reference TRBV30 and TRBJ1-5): SQTIHQWPATLVQPVGSPLSLECTVEGTSNPNLYWYRQAAGRGLQLLFYSVGIGQISSEVPQNLSASRPQDRQFILSSKKLLLSDSGFYLCAWTAGDFNQPQHFGDGTRLSIL.

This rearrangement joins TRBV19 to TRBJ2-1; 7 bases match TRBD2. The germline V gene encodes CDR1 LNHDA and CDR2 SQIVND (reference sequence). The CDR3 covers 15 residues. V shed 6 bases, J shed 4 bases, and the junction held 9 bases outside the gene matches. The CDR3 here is CASSEREGLYNEQFF. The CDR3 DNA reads TGTGCCAGTAGCGAAAGAGAGGGACTATACAATGAGCAGTTCTTC.

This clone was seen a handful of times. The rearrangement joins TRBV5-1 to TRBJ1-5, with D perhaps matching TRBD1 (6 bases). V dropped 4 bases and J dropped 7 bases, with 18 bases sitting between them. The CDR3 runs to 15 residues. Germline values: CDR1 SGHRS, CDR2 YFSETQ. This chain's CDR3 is CASSPNGGLGQPQHF. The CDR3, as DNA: TGCGCCAGCAGCCCCAATGGGGGGCTAGGCCAGCCCCAGCATTTT.

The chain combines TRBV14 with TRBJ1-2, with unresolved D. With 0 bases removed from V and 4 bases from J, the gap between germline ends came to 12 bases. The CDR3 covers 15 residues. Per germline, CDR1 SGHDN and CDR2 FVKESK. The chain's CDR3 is CASSQDEAVGYGYTF. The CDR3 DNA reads TGTGCCAGCAGCCAAGATGAAGCAGTGGGCTATGGCTACACCTTC.

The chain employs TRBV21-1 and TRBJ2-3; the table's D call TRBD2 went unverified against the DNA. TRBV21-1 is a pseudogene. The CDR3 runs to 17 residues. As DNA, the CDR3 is TGTGCCAGCAGCAAAGTGAGGCGGGTTCAGAGCACAGATACGCAGTATTTT. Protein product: CASSKVRRVQSTDTQYF.

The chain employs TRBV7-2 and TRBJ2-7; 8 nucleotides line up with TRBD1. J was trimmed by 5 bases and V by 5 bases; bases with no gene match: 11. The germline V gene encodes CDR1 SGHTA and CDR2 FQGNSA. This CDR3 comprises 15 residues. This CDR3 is CASSVGTGFSHEQYV. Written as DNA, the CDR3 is TGTGCCAGCAGCGTCGGGACAGGTTTTTCCCACGAGCAGTACGTC.

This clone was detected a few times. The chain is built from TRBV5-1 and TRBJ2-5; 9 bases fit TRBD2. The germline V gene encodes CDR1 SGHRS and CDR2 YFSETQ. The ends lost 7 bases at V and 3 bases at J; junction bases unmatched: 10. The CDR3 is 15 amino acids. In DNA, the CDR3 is TGCGCCAGCCTCCGCGGGGGGGTCCCTAAAGAGACCCAGTACTTC. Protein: CASLRGGVPKETQYF.

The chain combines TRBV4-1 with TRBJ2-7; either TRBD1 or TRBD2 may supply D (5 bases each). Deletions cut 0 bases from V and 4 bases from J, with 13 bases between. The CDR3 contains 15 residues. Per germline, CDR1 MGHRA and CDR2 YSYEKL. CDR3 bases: TGCGCCAGCAGCCAAGAAGCCCCGGGACCTTACGAGCAGTACTTC. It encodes CASSQEAPGPYEQYF.

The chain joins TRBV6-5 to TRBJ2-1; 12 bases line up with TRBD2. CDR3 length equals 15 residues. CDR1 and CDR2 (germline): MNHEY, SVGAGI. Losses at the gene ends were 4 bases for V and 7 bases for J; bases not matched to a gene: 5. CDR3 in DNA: TGTGCCAGCAGTTCCAACGGACTAGCGGGAAATGAGCAGTTCTTC. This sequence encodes CASSSNGLAGNEQFF.

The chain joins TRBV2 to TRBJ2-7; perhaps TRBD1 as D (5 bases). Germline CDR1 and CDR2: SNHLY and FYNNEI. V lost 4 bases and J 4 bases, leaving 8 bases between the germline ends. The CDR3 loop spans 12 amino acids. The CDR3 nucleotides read TGTGCCAGCAGTGGTAGGGGTTACGAGCAGTACGTC. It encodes CASSGRGYEQYV.

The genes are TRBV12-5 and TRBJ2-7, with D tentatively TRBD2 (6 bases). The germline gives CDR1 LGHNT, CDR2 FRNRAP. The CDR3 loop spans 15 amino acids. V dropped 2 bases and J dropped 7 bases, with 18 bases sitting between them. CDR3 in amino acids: CASGLPRTTREEQYF. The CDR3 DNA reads TGTGCTAGTGGTTTGCCTCGGACTACCAGGGAGGAGCAGTACTTC.

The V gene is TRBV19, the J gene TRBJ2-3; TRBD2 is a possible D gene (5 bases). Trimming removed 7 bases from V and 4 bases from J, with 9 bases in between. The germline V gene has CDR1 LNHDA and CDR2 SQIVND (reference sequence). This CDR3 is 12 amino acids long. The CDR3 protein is CASTRGSDTQYF. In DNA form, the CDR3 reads TGTGCCAGTACCCGGGGTTCAGATACGCAGTATTTT.

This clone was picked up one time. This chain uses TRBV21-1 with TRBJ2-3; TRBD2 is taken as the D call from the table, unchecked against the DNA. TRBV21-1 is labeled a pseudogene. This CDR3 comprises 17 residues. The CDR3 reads CASSKLCCAGGTDTQYF. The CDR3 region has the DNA TGTGCCAGCAGCAAATTATGCTGCGCGGGGGGGACAGATACGCAGTATTTT.

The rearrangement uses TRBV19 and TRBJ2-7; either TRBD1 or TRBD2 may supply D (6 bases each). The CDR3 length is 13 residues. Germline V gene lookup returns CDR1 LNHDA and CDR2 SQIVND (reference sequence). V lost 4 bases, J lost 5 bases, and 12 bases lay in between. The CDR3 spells CASSNFGGHEQYF. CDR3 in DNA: TGTGCCAGTAGTAATTTTGGGGGGCACGAGCAGTACTTC.

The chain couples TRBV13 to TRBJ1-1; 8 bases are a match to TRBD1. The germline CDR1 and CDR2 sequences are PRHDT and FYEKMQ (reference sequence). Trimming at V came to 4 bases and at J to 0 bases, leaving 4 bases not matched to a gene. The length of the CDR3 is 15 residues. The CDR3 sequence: CASSSGQGLNTEAFF. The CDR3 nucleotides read TGTGCCAGCAGCTCAGGACAGGGACTGAACACTGAAGCTTTCTTT.

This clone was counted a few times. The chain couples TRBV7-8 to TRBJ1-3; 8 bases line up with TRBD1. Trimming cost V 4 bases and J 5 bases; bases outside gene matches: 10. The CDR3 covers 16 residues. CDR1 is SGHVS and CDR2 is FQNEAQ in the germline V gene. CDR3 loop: CASSSTDRGGRNTIYF. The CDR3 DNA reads TGTGCCAGCAGCTCCACCGACAGGGGAGGGCGAAACACCATATATTTT.

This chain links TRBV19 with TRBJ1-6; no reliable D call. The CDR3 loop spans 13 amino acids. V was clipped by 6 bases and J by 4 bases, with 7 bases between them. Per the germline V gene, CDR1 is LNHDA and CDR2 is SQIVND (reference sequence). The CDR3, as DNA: TGTGCCAGTAGGCGGGAGTATAATTCACCCCTCCACTTT. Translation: CASRREYNSPLHF.

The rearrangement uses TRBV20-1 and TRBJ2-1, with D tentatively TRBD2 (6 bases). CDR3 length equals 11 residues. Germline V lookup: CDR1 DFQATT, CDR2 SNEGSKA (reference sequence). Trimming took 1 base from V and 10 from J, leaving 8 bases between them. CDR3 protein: CSARAGVEQFF. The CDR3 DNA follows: TGCAGTGCTAGAGCGGGGGTCGAGCAGTTCTTC.

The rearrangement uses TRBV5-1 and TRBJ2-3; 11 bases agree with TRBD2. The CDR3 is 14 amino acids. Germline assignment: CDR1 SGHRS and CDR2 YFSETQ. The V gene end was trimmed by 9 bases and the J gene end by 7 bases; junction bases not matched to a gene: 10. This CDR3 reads CATNSGGARNTQYF. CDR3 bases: TGCGCCACCAATAGCGGGGGGGCCAGGAATACGCAGTATTTT.

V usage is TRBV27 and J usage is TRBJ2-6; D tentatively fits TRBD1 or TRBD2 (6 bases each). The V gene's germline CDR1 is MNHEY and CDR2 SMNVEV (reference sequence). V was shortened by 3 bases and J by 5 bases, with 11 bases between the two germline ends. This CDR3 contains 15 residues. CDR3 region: CASSFYGGRANVLTF. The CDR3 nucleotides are TGTGCCAGCAGTTTTTACGGGGGCCGGGCCAACGTCCTGACTTTC.

DNA of the CDR3: TGTGCCAGCAACCCGACAGGGTACGAGCAGTACTTC. Protein: CASNPTGYEQYF. J is TRBJ2-7 and V is TRBV6-5, with 7 bases identical to TRBD1. Germline trimming cut 7 bases from V and 4 bases from J; bases unmatched to any gene: 4. The CDR3 length is 12 residues. Germline assignment: CDR1 MNHEY and CDR2 SVGAGI.

CDR3 residues: CASSIGKFPGELFF. Here the CDR3 DNA reads TGTGCCAGTAGTATAGGGAAGTTCCCCGGGGAGCTGTTTTTT. The chain recombines TRBV19 with TRBJ2-2; D ambiguous. Trimming removed 1 base from V and 6 bases from J, with 9 bases in between. The germline gives CDR1 LNHDA, CDR2 SQIVND (reference sequence). CDR3 length: 14 residues.

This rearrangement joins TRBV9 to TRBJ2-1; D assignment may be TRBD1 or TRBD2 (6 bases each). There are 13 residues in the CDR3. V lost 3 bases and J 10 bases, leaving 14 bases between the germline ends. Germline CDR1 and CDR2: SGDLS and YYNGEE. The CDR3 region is CASSGGAQKEQFF. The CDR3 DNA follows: TGTGCCAGCAGCGGGGGGGCCCAAAAGGAGCAGTTCTTC.

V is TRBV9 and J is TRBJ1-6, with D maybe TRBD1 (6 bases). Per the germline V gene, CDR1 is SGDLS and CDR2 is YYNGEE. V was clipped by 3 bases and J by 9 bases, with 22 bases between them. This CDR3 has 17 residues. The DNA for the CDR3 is TGTGCCAGCAGCGCCACCTCGTGGGGGGCGAGTGGTTCACCCCTCCACTTT. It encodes CASSATSWGASGSPLHF.

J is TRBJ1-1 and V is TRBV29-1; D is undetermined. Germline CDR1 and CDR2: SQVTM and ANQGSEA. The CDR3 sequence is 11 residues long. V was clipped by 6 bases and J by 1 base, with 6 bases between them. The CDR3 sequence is CSVWGNTEAFF. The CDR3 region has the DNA TGCAGCGTCTGGGGGAACACTGAAGCTTTCTTT.

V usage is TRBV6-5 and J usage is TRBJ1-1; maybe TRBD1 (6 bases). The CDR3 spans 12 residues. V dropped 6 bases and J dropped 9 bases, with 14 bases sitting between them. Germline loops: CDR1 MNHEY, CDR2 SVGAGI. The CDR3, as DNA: TGTGCCAGCAGCCAAGGGGGGGGTAAAGCTTTCTTT. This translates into CASSQGGGKAFF.

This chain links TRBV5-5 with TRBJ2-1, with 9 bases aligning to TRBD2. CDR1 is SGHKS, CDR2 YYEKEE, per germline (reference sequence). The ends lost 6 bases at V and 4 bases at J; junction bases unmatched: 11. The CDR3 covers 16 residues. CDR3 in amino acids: CASTILTSGTYNEQFF. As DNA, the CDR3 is TGTGCCAGCACCATCCTGACTAGCGGAACTTACAATGAGCAGTTCTTC.

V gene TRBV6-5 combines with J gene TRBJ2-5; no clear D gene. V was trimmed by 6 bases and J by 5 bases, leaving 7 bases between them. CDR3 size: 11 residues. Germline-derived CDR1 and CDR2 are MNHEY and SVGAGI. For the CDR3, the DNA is TGTGCCAGCAGCCGGCAGGAGACCCAGTACTTC. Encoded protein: CASSRQETQYF.

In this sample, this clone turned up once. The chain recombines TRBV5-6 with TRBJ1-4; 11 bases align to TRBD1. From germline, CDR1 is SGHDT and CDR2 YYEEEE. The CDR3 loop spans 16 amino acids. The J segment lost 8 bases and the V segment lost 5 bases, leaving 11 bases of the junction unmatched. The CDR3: CASSFGTGGHEEKLFF. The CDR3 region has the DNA TGTGCCAGCAGTTTCGGGACAGGGGGACATGAAGAAAAACTGTTTTTT.

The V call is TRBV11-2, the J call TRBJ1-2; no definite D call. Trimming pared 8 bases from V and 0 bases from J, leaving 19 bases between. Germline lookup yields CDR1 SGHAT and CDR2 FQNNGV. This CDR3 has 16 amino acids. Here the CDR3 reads CASSPVDGRSNYGYTF. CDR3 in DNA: TGTGCCAGCTCTCCCGTGGACGGGAGGTCTAACTATGGCTACACCTTC.